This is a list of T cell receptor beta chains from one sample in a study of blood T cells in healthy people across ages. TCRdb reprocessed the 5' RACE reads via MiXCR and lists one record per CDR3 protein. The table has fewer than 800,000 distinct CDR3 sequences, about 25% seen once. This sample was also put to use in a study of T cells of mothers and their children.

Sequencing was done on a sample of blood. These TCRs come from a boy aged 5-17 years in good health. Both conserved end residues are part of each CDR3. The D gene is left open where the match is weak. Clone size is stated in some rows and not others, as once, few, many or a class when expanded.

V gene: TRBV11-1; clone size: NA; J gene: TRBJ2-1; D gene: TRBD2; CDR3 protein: CASSPRGVIAGTAVGNEQFF; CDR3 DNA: TGTGCCAGCAGCCCAAGGGGGGTGATAGCGGGGACCGCGGTCGGGAATGAGCAGTTCTTC
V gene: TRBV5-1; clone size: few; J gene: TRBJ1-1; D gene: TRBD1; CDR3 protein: CASRLTDRDPEAFF; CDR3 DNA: TGCGCCAGCCGTTTAACCGACAGGGATCCTGAAGCTTTCTTT
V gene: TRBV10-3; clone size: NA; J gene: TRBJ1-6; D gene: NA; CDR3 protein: CAIAPTGNNSPLHF; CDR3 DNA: TGTGCCATCGCGCCAACAGGGAATAATTCACCCCTCCACTTT
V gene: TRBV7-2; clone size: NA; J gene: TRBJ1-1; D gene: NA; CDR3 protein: CASSSGAGRTEAFF; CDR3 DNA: TGTGCCAGCAGCTCGGGGGCAGGGAGGACTGAAGCTTTCTTT
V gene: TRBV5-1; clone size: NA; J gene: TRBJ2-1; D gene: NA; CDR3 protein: CASSPENVNEQFF; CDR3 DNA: TGCGCCAGCAGCCCGGAAAATGTCAATGAGCAGTTCTTC
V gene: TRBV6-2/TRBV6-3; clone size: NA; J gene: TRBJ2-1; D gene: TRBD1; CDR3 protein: CASSYRDRAPYNEQFF; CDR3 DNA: TGTGCCAGCAGTTACAGGGACAGGGCCCCCTACAATGAGCAGTTCTTC
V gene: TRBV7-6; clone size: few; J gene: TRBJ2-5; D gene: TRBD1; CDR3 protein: CASSLVGPGGSEETQYF; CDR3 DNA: TGTGCCAGCAGCTTAGTAGGGCCAGGGGGAAGCGAGGAGACCCAGTACTTC
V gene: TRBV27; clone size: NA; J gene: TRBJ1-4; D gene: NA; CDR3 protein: CASSFRGIMEKLFF; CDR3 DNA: TGTGCCAGCAGTTTCAGAGGTATCATGGAAAAACTGTTTTTT
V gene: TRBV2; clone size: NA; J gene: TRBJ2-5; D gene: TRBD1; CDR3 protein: CASSTGQARYQETQYF; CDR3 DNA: TGTGCCAGCAGTACAGGACAGGCCAGGTACCAAGAGACCCAGTACTTC
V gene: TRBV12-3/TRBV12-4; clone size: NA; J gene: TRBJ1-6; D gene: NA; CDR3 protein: CASCNRSNSPLHF; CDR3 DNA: TGTGCCAGCTGTAACAGGAGCAATTCACCCCTCCACTTT
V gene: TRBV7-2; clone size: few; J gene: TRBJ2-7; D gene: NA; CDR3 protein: CASSTHYEQYF; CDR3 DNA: TGTGCCAGCAGCACCCACTACGAGCAGTACTTC
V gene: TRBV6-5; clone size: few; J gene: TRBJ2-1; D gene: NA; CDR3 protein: CASSQKGLRPFF; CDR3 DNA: TGTGCCAGCAGTCAAAAAGGACTTCGCCCTTTCTTC
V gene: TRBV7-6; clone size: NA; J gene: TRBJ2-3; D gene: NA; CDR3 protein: CASSRRWDTQYF; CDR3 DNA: TGTGCCAGCAGCAGGAGGTGGGATACGCAGTATTTT
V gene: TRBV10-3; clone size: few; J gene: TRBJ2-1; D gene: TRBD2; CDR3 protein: CAISEPPQGGRINNEQFF; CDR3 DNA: TGTGCCATCAGTGAGCCCCCTCAGGGAGGGAGGATAAACAATGAGCAGTTCTTC
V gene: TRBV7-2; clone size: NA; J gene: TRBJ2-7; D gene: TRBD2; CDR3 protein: CASSRMRLAGSYEQYF; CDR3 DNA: TGTGCCAGCAGCCGTATGCGCCTAGCGGGATCCTACGAGCAGTACTTC
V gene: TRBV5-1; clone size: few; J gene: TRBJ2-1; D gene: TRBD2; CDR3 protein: CASSLVRGLAGGQYEQFF; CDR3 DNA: TGCGCCAGCAGCTTGGTTCGGGGACTAGCGGGGGGGCAGTATGAGCAGTTCTTC
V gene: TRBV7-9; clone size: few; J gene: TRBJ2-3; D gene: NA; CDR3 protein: CASSLARMWGNTQYF; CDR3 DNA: TGTGCCAGCAGCTTAGCGCGGATGTGGGGTAATACGCAGTATTTT
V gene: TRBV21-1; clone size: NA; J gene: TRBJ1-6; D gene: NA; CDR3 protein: CASSNPGQVNSPLHF; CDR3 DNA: TGTGCCAGCAGCAATCCGGGACAAGTTAATTCACCCCTCCACTTT
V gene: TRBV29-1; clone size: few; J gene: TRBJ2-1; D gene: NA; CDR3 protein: CSVDYWTHEQFF; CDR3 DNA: TGCAGCGTTGATTACTGGACTCATGAGCAGTTCTTC
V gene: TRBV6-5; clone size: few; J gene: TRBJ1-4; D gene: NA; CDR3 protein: CASSYQDGPPWEKLFF; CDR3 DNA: TGTGCCAGCAGTTACCAAGACGGCCCCCCCTGGGAAAAACTGTTTTTT
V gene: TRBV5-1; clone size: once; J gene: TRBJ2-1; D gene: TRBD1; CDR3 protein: CASSWQTGGAYNEQFF; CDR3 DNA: TGCGCCAGCAGCTGGCAGACAGGGGGGGCATACAATGAGCAGTTCTTC
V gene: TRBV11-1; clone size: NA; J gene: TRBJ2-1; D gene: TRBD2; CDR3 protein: CASSPTSGRINEQFF; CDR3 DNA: TGTGCCAGCAGCCCGACTAGCGGGAGAATAAATGAGCAGTTCTTC
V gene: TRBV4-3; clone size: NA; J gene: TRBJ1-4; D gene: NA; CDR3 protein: CASSQRGPTGSNEKLFF; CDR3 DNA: TGCGCCAGCAGCCAAAGAGGACCTACAGGGTCTAATGAAAAACTGTTTTTT
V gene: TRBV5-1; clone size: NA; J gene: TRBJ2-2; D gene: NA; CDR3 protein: CACCPTPNTGELFF; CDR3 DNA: TGCGCCTGCTGCCCGACACCTAACACCGGGGAGCTGTTTTTT